These T cell receptor beta chains were read from a single sample in a study of T cell repertoires in cytomegalovirus infection. Their cognate antigens are unknown. TCRdb re-analysed the reads in MiXCR, keeping a single row per CDR3 protein. The repertoire holds around 500,000 distinct CDR3 sequences, with about 44% as singletons. The sequencing used cultured PBMCs, collected from culture after CMV antigen stimulation. The origin of the receptors is a human donor in good health (CMV status not recorded). Some clones in this sample may be carry-over from other donors' samples. Both conserved end residues are trimmed from each CDR3.

TRBJ2-1 | TRBV12-3/TRBV12-4 | ASSLGQIVDNEQF
TRBJ1-6 | TRBV7-8 | ASSLVGSHNSPLH
TRBJ2-5 | TRBV24-1 | ATSEAPGVHQETQY
TRBJ1-2 | TRBV2 | ASRALKGGPTNYGYT
TRBJ2-2 | TRBV20-1 | SASQSGPITGELF
TRBJ1-6 | TRBV7-2 | ASSLEATGVSSYNSPLH
TRBJ2-3 | TRBV7-2 | ASSLTGTSVDTQY
TRBJ1-1 | TRBV12-3/TRBV12-4 | ASSLERRELNTEAF
TRBJ2-7 | TRBV4-1 | ASSQAHQGNRGEQY
TRBJ2-2 | TRBV7-2 | ASSLALAVGGPTGELF
TRBJ2-5 | TRBV14 | ASSFRRGGQETQY
TRBJ2-5 | TRBV19 | ASSIGLAETQY
TRBJ2-5 | TRBV7-9 | ASSDDRGVRTQY
TRBJ2-5 | TRBV7-6 | ASSLSLRGARNYQETQY
TRBJ1-2 | TRBV10-2 | ASSEGRGYDYT
TRBJ2-1 | TRBV7-9 | ASGGFLRRYEQF
TRBJ2-1 | TRBV9 | ASSAGRSLPSYNEQF
TRBJ1-6 | TRBV12-3/TRBV12-4 | ASSQNSGYNSPLH
TRBJ2-1 | TRBV7-9 | ASSFGGTGLGF
TRBJ2-7 | TRBV6-1 | ASREQGPAYEQY
TRBJ2-5 | TRBV20-1 | SAGRGWGTQETQY
TRBJ2-3 | TRBV29-1 | SVEDRQKGTDTQY
TRBJ2-1 | TRBV7-2 | ASSILHNEQF
TRBJ2-5 | TRBV6-6 | ASSYSPSGAGGRETQY
TRBJ2-5 | TRBV6-1 | ASRVLAGGETQY
TRBJ2-7 | TRBV7-7 | ASSDRDRPYEQY
TRBJ2-1 | TRBV6-6 | ASIRDGTVKQF
TRBJ2-7 | TRBV19 | ATRTGGDEQY
TRBJ1-1 | TRBV6-5 | ASSYGGGTEAF
TRBJ1-1 | TRBV7-8 | ASSSQVTNTEAF
TRBJ1-2 | TRBV7-9 | ASSLALSRYYGYT
TRBJ2-1 | TRBV11-2 | ASSPTRGTGTFSYNEQF
TRBJ2-1 | TRBV7-8 | ASSLDRGTYNEQF
TRBJ1-2 | TRBV6-1 | ASSERWRQHANYGYT
TRBJ2-3 | TRBV5-6 | ASSLDWDREPDTQY
TRBJ1-2 | TRBV19 | ASSVEPGPAIRYT
TRBJ2-3 | TRBV7-2 | ASSLASGPSTDTQY
TRBJ1-2 | TRBV6-5 | ASSLTGQGYT
TRBJ2-5 | TRBV7-2 | ASSLWAETQY
TRBJ2-3 | TRBV9 | ASSEGGTVVSDTQY
TRBJ1-5 | TRBV20-1 | SAPRQGAVGNQPQH
TRBJ1-1 | TRBV2 | ASRTEDRVAVF
TRBJ1-1 | TRBV29-1 | SGQNTAEAF
TRBJ1-6 | TRBV7-9 | ASSSWDDNSPLH
TRBJ2-1 | TRBV4-1 | ASSQDGQGRIEQF
TRBJ1-2 | TRBV5-5 | ASSLTGTDARGYT
TRBJ1-1 | TRBV4-1 | ASAAETFTGEAF
TRBJ1-1 | TRBV12-3/TRBV12-4 | ASSLFAGNTEAF
TRBJ1-2 | TRBV27 | ASSLSGTWRGGYT
TRBJ2-7 | TRBV7-3 | ASSAQLTLGEQY